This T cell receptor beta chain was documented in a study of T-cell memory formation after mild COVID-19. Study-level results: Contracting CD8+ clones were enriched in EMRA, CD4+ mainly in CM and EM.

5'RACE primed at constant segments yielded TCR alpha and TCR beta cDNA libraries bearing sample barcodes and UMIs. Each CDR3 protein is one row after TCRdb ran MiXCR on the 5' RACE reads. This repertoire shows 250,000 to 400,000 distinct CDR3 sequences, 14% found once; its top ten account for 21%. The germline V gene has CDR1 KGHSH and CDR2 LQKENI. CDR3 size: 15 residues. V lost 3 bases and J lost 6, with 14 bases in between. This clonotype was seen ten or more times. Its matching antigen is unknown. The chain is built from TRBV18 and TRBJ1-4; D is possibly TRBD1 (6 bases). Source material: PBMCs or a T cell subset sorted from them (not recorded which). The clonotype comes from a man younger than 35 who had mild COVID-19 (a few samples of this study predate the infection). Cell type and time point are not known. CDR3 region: CASSPRQDRDEKLFF. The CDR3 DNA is TGTGCCAGCTCACCTCGACAGGATCGAGATGAAAAACTGTTTTTT.